What follows are 28 T cell receptor beta chains derived from one specimen sequenced in a study of cytomegalovirus exposure and HLA in healthy donors. The PCR used 60 Vbeta and 13 Jbeta primers. Measured with immunoSEQ multiplex PCR; TCRdb has only the in-frame clones, and not every one. This sample has over 150,000 clones, with roughly 70% found just once. Sequenced input: PBMCs. The receptors stem from a woman aged 40 to 50 in good health and CMV-seropositive.

A note on this clone: Additional DNA sequences in this sample encode the identical CDR3. V gene TRBV5-4 combines with J gene TRBJ2-7; TRBD1 matches at 10 bases. CDR1 and CDR2 from the germline V gene are SGHNT and YYREEE (reference sequence). This CDR3 contains 15 residues. Trimming at V came to 4 bases and at J to 0 bases, leaving 4 bases not matched to a gene. The CDR3 DNA reads as TGTGCCAGCAGCCCAGGACAGGGGGTCTCCTACGAGCAGTACTTC. It codes for CASSPGQGVSYEQYF.

This clone was seen just once. The chain has TRBV9 and TRBJ1-5, with D tentatively TRBD1 (5 bases). CDR3 length: 14 amino acids. Germline lookup yields CDR1 SGDLS and CDR2 YYNGEE. Trimming took off 0 bases at V and 6 bases at J, with 10 bases between the two ends. Written as DNA, the CDR3 is TGTGCCAGCAGCGTAGACGGACACTCTCAGCCCCAGCATTTT. It is translated as CASSVDGHSQPQHF. Drawing the rest from reference TRBV9 and TRBJ1-5, the complete variable domain is DSGVTQTPKHLITATGQRVTLRCSPRSGDLSVYWYQQSLDQGLQFLIQYYNGEERAKGNILERFSAQQFPDLHSELNLSSLELGDSALYFCASSVDGHSQPQHFGDGTRLSIL.

The gene calls are TRBV4-1 and TRBJ2-1, with TRBD2 matching over 8 bases. CDR3 size: 15 residues. In germline, CDR1 is MGHRA, CDR2 YSYEKL. V shed 4 bases and J 4 bases; nucleotides not matched to a gene: 6. The CDR3 here is CASSPVGGAYNEQFF. CDR3 DNA sequence: TGCGCCAGCAGCCCGGTCGGGGGGGCGTACAATGAGCAGTTCTTC.

The V and J genes are TRBV10-3 and TRBJ1-2, with D perhaps matching TRBD1 (5 bases). This CDR3 has 17 residues. From germline, CDR1 is ENHRY and CDR2 SYGVKD. The V end was cut by 3 bases, the J end by 0 bases, with 17 bases between. The CDR3 nucleotides read TGTGCCATCAGTGAAGGGATAGGGGCTGGAGCTAACTATGGCTACACCTTC. It translates to CAISEGIGAGANYGYTF.

V and J are TRBV28 and TRBJ1-2; TRBD1 matches at 8 bases. This CDR3 has 14 amino acids. Trimming cost V 6 bases and J 8 bases; bases outside gene matches: 11. The germline CDR1 and CDR2 sequences are MDHEN and SYDVKM. DNA for the CDR3: TGTGCCAGCAGCACGACGACAGGGGAGGAAGGCTACACCTTC. Its protein is CASSTTTGEEGYTF.

The chain couples TRBV11-2 to TRBJ1-3; weak D call: TRBD1 (6 bases). The CDR3 is 13 residues long. V was pared by 7 bases and J by 0 bases, with 7 bases between. Germline CDR1 and CDR2: SGHAT and FQNNGV. The CDR3 DNA sequence: TGTGCCAGCATGGACAGCTCTGGAAACACCATATATTTT. Its protein is CASMDSSGNTIYF.

Regarding this clone: The junction does not match germline at one end; this may be a read error. The chain carries TRBV6-1 and TRBJ1-6, with D possibly TRBD1 on 6 matching bases. CDR3 length: 13 residues. Germline-derived CDR1 and CDR2 are MNHNS and SASEGT. CDR3: CASSETRGSALNF. DNA for the CDR3: TGTGCCAGCAGCGAGACCAGGGGTTCGGCCCTCAACTTT.

V gene TRBV11-2 combines with J gene TRBJ1-5; D gene ambiguous. Germline CDR1 and CDR2: SGHAT and FQNNGV. Trimming removed 4 bases from V and 6 bases from J, with 10 bases in between. The CDR3 has 13 amino acids. The DNA of the CDR3 is TGTGCCAGCAGCTCCGAGTCGGGTCAGCCCCAGCATTTT. Protein product: CASSSESGQPQHF.

This clone was observed a few times. The chain has TRBV11-2 and TRBJ2-1; 11 nucleotides line up with TRBD2. Trimming removed 5 bases from V and 10 bases from J; junction bases left unmatched: 10. This CDR3 comprises 15 residues. CDR1 and CDR2 from the germline V gene are SGHAT and FQNNGV. The CDR3 coding sequence is TGTGCCAGCAGCCCCATAGCGGGGGGGCGCGGAGAGCAGTTCTTC. This sequence encodes CASSPIAGGRGEQFF.

The chain couples TRBV11-2 to TRBJ2-7; D gene unclear. This CDR3 region has 15 residues. CDR1 is SGHAT, CDR2 FQNNGV, per germline. Trimming shortened V by 1 base and J by 0 bases, and 10 bases separated the two germline ends. This CDR3 reads CASSLGGGSSYEQYF. DNA of the CDR3: TGTGCCAGCAGCTTAGGTGGTGGCAGCTCCTACGAGCAGTACTTC.

The J gene is TRBJ2-5, the V gene TRBV7-2; D is possibly TRBD1 (6 bases). Germline V CDR1 and CDR2: SGHTA, FQGNSA. CDR3 length: 14 amino acids. Deletions cut 5 bases from V and 4 bases from J, with 14 bases between. Written as DNA, the CDR3 is TGTGCCAGCAGCGTACAGGGATTGGGAGAGACCCAGTACTTC. This encodes CASSVQGLGETQYF.

This clone was seen once. The rearrangement uses TRBV10-3 and TRBJ1-2; possible D gene TRBD1, 6 bases. The CDR3 contains 13 residues. CDR1 ENHRY and CDR2 SYGVKD come from the germline V gene. Trimming took off 11 bases at V and 4 bases at J, with 17 bases between the two ends. CDR3 protein: CASGGGTGYGYTF. In DNA form, the CDR3 reads TGTGCCTCGGGAGGGGGGACGGGCTATGGCTACACCTTC.

The chain uses TRBV4-1 and TRBJ1-2; 8 positions match TRBD1. Trimming at V came to 4 bases and at J to 8 bases, leaving 12 bases not matched to a gene. CDR1 and CDR2 from the germline V gene are MGHRA and YSYEKL. This CDR3 comprises 15 residues. This CDR3 reads CASSPDPGGRRGYTF. The CDR3 region has the DNA TGCGCCAGCAGCCCTGACCCAGGGGGCCGGCGAGGCTACACCTTC.

The rearrangement uses TRBV27 and TRBJ2-7; 8 bases are shared with TRBD1. The CDR3 covers 14 residues. Germline assignment: CDR1 MNHEY and CDR2 SMNVEV (reference sequence). V shed 2 bases, J shed 2 bases, and the junction held 2 bases outside the gene matches. The CDR3 here is CASSLQGAAYEQYF. Here the CDR3 DNA reads TGTGCCAGCAGTTTACAGGGGGCGGCCTACGAGCAGTACTTC.

This chain links TRBV5-8 with TRBJ2-5, with 7 bases aligning to TRBD1. The germline CDR1 and CDR2 sequences are SGHTS and YDEGEE. The CDR3 is made up of 17 amino acids. V lost 5 bases and J lost 5; bases outside the gene matches: 18. The CDR3 region has the DNA TGTGCCAGCAGGCCCGGGAAGGGGGCCAGGGGAAGGGAGACCCAGTACTTC. Translating gives CASRPGKGARGRETQYF.

Concerning this clone itself: The same CDR3 can be traced to other DNA sequences in this sample. The chain joins TRBV7-3 to TRBJ2-1, with D unresolved. CDR1 SGHTA and CDR2 FQGTGA come from the germline V gene. With 1 base removed from V and 5 bases from J, the gap between germline ends came to 9 bases. The CDR3 extends over 14 amino acids. DNA of the CDR3: TGTGCCAGCAGCTTAAGCGGTAGCAACAATGAGCAGTTCTTC. The encoded protein is CASSLSGSNNEQFF.

This chain connects TRBV11-2 to TRBJ1-5; D ambiguous. Trimming removed 1 base from V and 0 bases from J, with 4 bases in between. The CDR3 has 14 amino acids. Looked up from germline, CDR1 is SGHAT and CDR2 is FQNNGV. CDR3 loop: CASSLGASNQPQHF. As DNA, the CDR3 is TGTGCCAGCAGCTTAGGGGCTAGCAATCAGCCCCAGCATTTT.

The rearrangement uses TRBV28 and TRBJ2-3; 9 bases are a match to TRBD1. Germline CDR1 and CDR2: MDHEN and SYDVKM. The junction had 11 bases not matched to a gene; V was cut back by 5 bases and J by 5 bases. The CDR3 contains 16 residues. The CDR3 nucleotides read TGTGCCAGCAGTCCGGGGGGAGGACAGGGGTTAGATACGCAGTATTTT. The encoded protein is CASSPGGGQGLDTQYF.

The DNA of the CDR3 is TGCGCCAGCAGCCAGCGGGACAGGGCTAAAGTTAACACCGGGGAGCTGTTTTTT. Its translation: CASSQRDRAKVNTGELFF. The gene calls are TRBV4-1 and TRBJ2-2, with TRBD1 matching 9 bases. The germline CDR1 and CDR2 sequences are MGHRA and YSYEKL. The CDR3 spans 18 residues. Trimming took 3 bases from V and 2 from J; bases not matched to a gene: 10.

This chain links TRBV19 with TRBJ1-1; D gene unclear. The V end lost 8 bases, the J end lost 3 bases, and 10 bases lay between the germline ends. Per the germline V gene, CDR1 is LNHDA and CDR2 is SQIVND (reference sequence). This CDR3 has 12 residues. The DNA for the CDR3 is TGTGCCAGTGAGGGTCTGGACACTGAAGCTTTCTTT. Amino acid sequence: CASEGLDTEAFF.

This rearrangement joins TRBV5-4 to TRBJ2-7; D is ambiguous. V shed 4 bases and J shed 4 bases, with 12 bases lying between them. Germline CDR1 reads SGHNT; CDR2 reads YYREEE (reference sequence). This CDR3 contains 13 residues. The CDR3 DNA follows: TGTGCCAGCAGCCCCAGGATTGGTTACGAGCAGTACTTC. Protein: CASSPRIGYEQYF.

In its sample, this clone was seen a few times. The gene calls are TRBV15 and TRBJ1-1; D unclear. The germline V gene has CDR1 LNHNV and CDR2 YYDKDF (reference sequence). The germline V and J ends were trimmed by 3 bases and 4 bases, with 18 bases remaining between them. CDR3 size: 16 residues. Here the CDR3 reads CATSRRAAEDGTEAFF. CDR3 coding DNA: TGTGCCACCAGCAGGCGGGCAGCGGAGGATGGCACTGAAGCTTTCTTT.

The DNA of the CDR3 is TGTGCCAGCAGCTTATCCGGCGGGGAGTCCTACAATGAGCAGTTCTTC. Translated: CASSLSGGESYNEQFF. The J gene is TRBJ2-1, the V gene TRBV7-6; D might be TRBD2 (6 bases). Germline CDR1 and CDR2: SGHVS and FNYEAQ. V lost 2 bases and J lost 1, with 12 bases in between. This CDR3 contains 16 residues.

The CDR3 is CASSEGRTGSYEQYF. The CDR3 nucleotides are TGTGCCAGCAGTGAAGGCAGGACAGGGTCCTACGAGCAGTACTTC. This chain joins TRBV6-1 and TRBJ2-7, with 8 bases lining up with TRBD1. CDR1 is MNHNS and CDR2 is SASEGT in the germline V gene. J was trimmed by 1 base and V by 1 base; bases with no gene match: 3. The CDR3 extends over 15 amino acids.

V is TRBV18 and J is TRBJ1-2; the D gene is possibly TRBD1 (5 bases). V lost 3 bases and J 0 bases, leaving 11 bases between the germline ends. The CDR3 consists of 15 residues. Germline CDR1 KGHSH, CDR2 LQKENI. CDR3 loop: CASSPMDTSNYGYTF. CDR3 coding DNA: TGTGCCAGCTCACCGATGGACACCTCTAACTATGGCTACACCTTC.

The CDR3 DNA is TGTGCCAGCAGGGTGACTAGGGTTGATACGCAGTATTTT. Its protein is CASRVTRVDTQYF. The chain links TRBV6-5 to TRBJ2-3, with D perhaps matching TRBD2 (6 bases). This CDR3 is 13 amino acids long. V lost 6 bases and J 6 bases, leaving 13 bases between the germline ends. The V gene's germline CDR1 is MNHEY and CDR2 SVGAGI.

As to this clone: One end of the junction fails to match germline, which may point to a read error. The chain recombines TRBV6-6 with TRBJ1-2; possible D gene TRBD1, 5 bases. CDR1 is MNHNY and CDR2 is SVGAGI in the germline V gene (reference sequence). The CDR3 totals 14 residues. In DNA, the CDR3 is TGTGCCAGCAGTCCCGACTCGACGGAGCAGGGCTACCCCTTC. Protein product: CASSPDSTEQGYPF.

V gene TRBV5-4 combines with J gene TRBJ2-7; 10 nucleotides line up with TRBD1. Losses at the gene ends were 3 bases for V and 2 bases for J; bases not matched to a gene: 5. Germline V gene sequence: CDR1 SGHNT, CDR2 YYREEE (reference sequence). This CDR3 is 15 amino acids long. The CDR3 protein is CASSSQTGGPYEQYF. The CDR3 bases are TGTGCCAGCAGCTCCCAGACAGGGGGCCCCTACGAGCAGTACTTC.